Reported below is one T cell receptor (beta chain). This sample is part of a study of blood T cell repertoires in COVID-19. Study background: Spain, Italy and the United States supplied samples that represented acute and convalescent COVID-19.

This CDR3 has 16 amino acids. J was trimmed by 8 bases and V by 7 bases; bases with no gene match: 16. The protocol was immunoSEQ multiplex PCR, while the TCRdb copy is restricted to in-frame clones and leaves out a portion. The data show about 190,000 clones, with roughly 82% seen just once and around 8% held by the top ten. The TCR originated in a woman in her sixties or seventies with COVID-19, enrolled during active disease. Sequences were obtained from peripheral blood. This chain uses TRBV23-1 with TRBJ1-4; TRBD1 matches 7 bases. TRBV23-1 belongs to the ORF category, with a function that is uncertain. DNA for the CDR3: TGCGCCAGCATACACTCTAACGACAGGGTGAACGAAAAACTGTTTTTT. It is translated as CASIHSNDRVNEKLFF.